Only one count was recorded for the clone carrying this T cell receptor beta chain. Time point defined: pretreatment peripheral blood. Urothelial carcinoma affected the patients, and it was locally advanced or metastatic. The data derive from a study of PD-L1 blockade in urothelial cancer. Across the whole study: Samples came from 3 weeks, at the second dose, and 6 weeks into treatment.

Germline V gene data show CDR1 as SGHNT and CDR2 as YYREEE (reference sequence). This CDR3 region has 16 residues. The J segment lost 6 bases and the V segment lost 4 bases, leaving 12 bases of the junction unmatched. TCRdb's table, derived via immunoSEQ multiplex PCR, lists solely in-frame clones and lacks some. In the table there are around 100,000 clones, 90% of which are singletons. The receptor's source is a man aged 55 to 70 with urothelial cancer. The sample here was PBMCs, taken around atezolizumab (anti-PD-L1) treatment. The chain couples TRBV5-4 to TRBJ2-1, with 8 nucleotides matching TRBD2. The CDR3 here is CASSAFSGSALNEQFF. CDR3 bases: TGTGCCAGCAGCGCATTCAGCGGGAGTGCTCTCAATGAGCAGTTCTTC.